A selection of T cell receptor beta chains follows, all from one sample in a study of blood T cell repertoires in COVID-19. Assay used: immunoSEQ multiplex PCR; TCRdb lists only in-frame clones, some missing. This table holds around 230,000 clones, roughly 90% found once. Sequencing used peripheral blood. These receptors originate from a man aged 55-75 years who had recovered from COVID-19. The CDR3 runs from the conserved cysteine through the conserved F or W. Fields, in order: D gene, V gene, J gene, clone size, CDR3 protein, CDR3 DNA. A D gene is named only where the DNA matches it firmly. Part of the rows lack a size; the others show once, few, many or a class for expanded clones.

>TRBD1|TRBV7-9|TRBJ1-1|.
CASSSRQGATEAFF
TGTGCCAGCAGCTCAAGACAGGGGGCCACTGAAGCTTTCTTT
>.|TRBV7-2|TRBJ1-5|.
CASSSLGGVQPQHF
TGTGCCAGCAGCTCCTTAGGGGGGGTTCAGCCCCAGCATTTT
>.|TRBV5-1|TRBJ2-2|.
CASSLGVPNTGELFF
TGCGCCAGCAGCTTGGGAGTGCCCAACACCGGGGAGCTGTTTTTT
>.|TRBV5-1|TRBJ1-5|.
CASSLDSGSNQPQHF
TGCGCCAGCAGCTTGGATTCGGGGTCCAATCAGCCCCAGCATTTT
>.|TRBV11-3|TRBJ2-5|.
CASSLASGAGETQYF
TGTGCCAGCAGCTTAGCATCTGGGGCGGGGGAGACCCAGTACTTC
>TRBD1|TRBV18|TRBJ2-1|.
CASSPSASRDRYNEQFF
TGTGCCAGCTCACCATCAGCGTCCCGGGACAGGTACAATGAGCAGTTCTTC
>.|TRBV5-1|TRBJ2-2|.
CASSLAQYTGELFF
TGCGCCAGCAGCTTGGCACAGTACACCGGGGAGCTGTTTTTT
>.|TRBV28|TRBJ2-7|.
CATIGGPGEQYF
TGTGCCACCATCGGAGGGCCCGGGGAGCAGTACTTC
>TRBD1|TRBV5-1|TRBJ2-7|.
CASRYNDRVVYEQYF
TGCGCCAGCAGATATAATGACAGGGTAGTCTACGAGCAGTACTTC
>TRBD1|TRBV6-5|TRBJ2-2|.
CASDRDSRFTGELFF
TGTGCCAGCGACCGGGACAGCCGATTCACCGGGGAGCTGTTTTTT
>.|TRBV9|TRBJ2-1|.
CASSKGQGGVNEQFF
TGTGCCAGCAGCAAAGGGCAGGGGGGTGTCAATGAGCAGTTCTTC
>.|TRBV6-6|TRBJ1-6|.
CASTNGYSYNSPLHF
TGTGCCAGCACCAACGGGTACTCCTATAATTCACCCCTCCACTTT
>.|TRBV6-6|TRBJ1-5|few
CASSYSPSNQPQHF
TGTGCCAGCAGTTACAGCCCCAGCAATCAGCCCCAGCATTTT
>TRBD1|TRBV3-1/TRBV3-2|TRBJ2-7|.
CASSQRDRGQSYEQYF
TGTGCCAGCAGCCAACGGGACAGGGGGCAATCCTACGAGCAGTACTTC
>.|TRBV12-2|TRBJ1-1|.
CASRLGRAGWIDTEAFF
TGTGCAAGTCGCTTGGGCCGCGCAGGGTGGATTGACACTGAAGCTTTCTTT
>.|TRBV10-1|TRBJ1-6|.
CASVRRSRAGPNSPLHF
TGCGCCAGCGTCCGAAGGTCCCGAGCAGGCCCCAATTCACCCCTCCACTTT
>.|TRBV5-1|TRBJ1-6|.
CASSLMGTSSYNSPLHF
TGCGCCAGCAGCTTGATGGGTACTAGCTCCTATAATTCACCCCTCCACTTT
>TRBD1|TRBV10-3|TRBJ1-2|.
CAISRDRDYGYTF
TGTGCCATCAGCCGGGACAGGGACTATGGCTACACCTTC
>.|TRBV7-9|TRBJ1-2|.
CASSLGVRQGAHGYTF
TGTGCCAGCAGCTTAGGCGTTCGGCAGGGTGCCCATGGCTACACCTTC
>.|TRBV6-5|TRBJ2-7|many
CASRASRGAASEQYF
TGTGCCAGCAGAGCTTCCCGGGGGGCCGCCTCCGAGCAGTACTTC
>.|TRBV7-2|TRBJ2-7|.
CASSSGQGGEQYF
TGTGCCAGCAGCTCCGGGCAGGGAGGCGAGCAGTACTTC
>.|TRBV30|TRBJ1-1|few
CAWRGPAEAFF
TGTGCCTGGAGGGGCCCCGCTGAAGCTTTCTTT
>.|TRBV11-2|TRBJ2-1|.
CASSQTGSYNEQFF
TGTGCCAGCAGCCAAACGGGCTCCTACAATGAGCAGTTCTTC
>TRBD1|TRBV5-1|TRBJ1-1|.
CASSFVRGNMNTEAFF
TGCGCCAGCAGCTTTGTCAGGGGGAACATGAACACTGAAGCTTTCTTT
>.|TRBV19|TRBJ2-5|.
CASSDGSRETQYF
TGTGCCAGTAGTGACGGGTCTAGAGAGACCCAGTACTTC
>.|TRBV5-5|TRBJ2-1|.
CASSLTGSSYNEQFF
TGTGCCAGCAGCTTGACGGGGAGCTCCTACAATGAGCAGTTCTTC
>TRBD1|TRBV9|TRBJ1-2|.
CASSAIDRGLVGYTF
TGTGCCAGCAGCGCGATCGACAGGGGGCTGGTTGGCTACACCTTC
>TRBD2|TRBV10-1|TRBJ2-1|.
CASSESGGGAYNEQFF
TGCGCCAGCAGTGAGTCCGGCGGGGGGGCCTACAATGAGCAGTTCTTC
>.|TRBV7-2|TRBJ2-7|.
CASSLYTSLEQYF
TGTGCCAGCAGCTTATATACTAGCCTCGAGCAGTACTTC
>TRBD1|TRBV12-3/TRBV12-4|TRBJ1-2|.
CASSYSRDRGF
TGTGCCAGCAGCTATAGCCGGGACAGGGGCTTC
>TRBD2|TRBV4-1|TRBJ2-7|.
CASSQEGLEAFYEQYF
TGCGCCAGCAGCCAAGAGGGACTAGAGGCATTCTACGAGCAGTACTTC
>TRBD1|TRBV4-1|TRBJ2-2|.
CASNGRGSLNTGELFF
TGCGCCAGCAACGGCAGGGGGTCGTTGAACACCGGGGAGCTGTTTTTT
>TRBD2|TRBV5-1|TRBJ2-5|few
CASSKSSGDGETQYF
TGCGCCAGCAGCAAGTCTAGCGGGGACGGGGAGACCCAGTACTTC
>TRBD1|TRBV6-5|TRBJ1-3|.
CASSLIGQGAGNTIYF
TGTGCCAGCAGTTTAATAGGACAGGGGGCTGGAAACACCATATATTTT
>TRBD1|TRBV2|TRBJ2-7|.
CASSDAGQGLYEQYF
TGTGCCAGCAGTGATGCAGGACAGGGGTTATACGAGCAGTACTTC
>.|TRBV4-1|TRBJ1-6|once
CASSQDQVLSPLHF
TGCGCCAGCAGCCAAGATCAGGTCCTATCACCCCTCCACTTT
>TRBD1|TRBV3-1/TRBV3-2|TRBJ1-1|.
CASSTNLMTGGTEAFF
TGTGCCAGCAGCACCAACCTCATGACAGGGGGCACTGAAGCTTTCTTT
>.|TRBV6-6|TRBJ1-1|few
CASSLGGAEAFF
TGTGCCAGCAGTTTAGGGGGGGCTGAAGCTTTCTTT
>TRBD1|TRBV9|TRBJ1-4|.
CASSVGDRDAEKLFF
TGTGCCAGCAGCGTGGGGGACAGGGACGCGGAAAAACTGTTTTTT
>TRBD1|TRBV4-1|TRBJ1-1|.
CASSHLQGLDTEAFF
TGCGCCAGCAGCCATCTACAGGGGTTGGACACTGAAGCTTTCTTT
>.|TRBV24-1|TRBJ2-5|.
CATSDLGQKETQYF
TGTGCCACCAGTGATTTAGGACAAAAAGAGACCCAGTACTTC